This T cell receptor (beta chain) came from a study of blood T cell repertoires in COVID-19. Libraries were prepared by immunoSEQ multiplex PCR; TCRdb keeps only in-frame clonotypes and omits some of them. The sample has fewer than 350,000 clones, roughly 91% seen once; the top ten hold approximately 2.5%. The source of this sequence is a woman in her forties with acute COVID-19. The sequenced material came from PBMCs or T cells enriched from blood (not recorded which).

The CDR3 protein is CASYSLTGRLNTEAFF. The CDR3 DNA is TGTGCCAGCTACTCTTTAACAGGGCGACTGAACACTGAAGCTTTCTTT. The chain couples TRBV28 to TRBJ1-1, with D possibly matching TRBD1 (6 bases). CDR3 length: 16 amino acids. The germline V gene encodes CDR1 MDHEN and CDR2 SYDVKM. Trimming cost V 8 bases and J 0 bases, with 19 bases left between them.